These 25 T cell receptor beta chains were sequenced from one sample in a study of blood T cell repertoires in COVID-19. Assay: immunoSEQ multiplex PCR; the TCRdb copy retains only in-frame clones and omits some. In the table there are over 150,000 clones, less than 90% of which are singletons. The sequenced sample consisted of peripheral blood. The receptors derive from a woman aged 70-85 years with COVID-19, enrolled during active disease.

The V call is TRBV5-5, the J call TRBJ2-5; 9 positions agree with TRBD2. V was pared by 2 bases and J by 5 bases, with 4 bases of the junction left unmatched. Per germline, CDR1 SGHKS and CDR2 YYEKEE (reference sequence). The CDR3 has 14 amino acids. CDR3 DNA sequence: TGTGCCAGCAGCTTTAGCGGGAGTGGGGAGACCCAGTACTTC. Its translation is CASSFSGSGETQYF.

This clone came up once. CDR3 sequence: CASSATSGRERETQYF. The CDR3 DNA follows: TGTGCCAGCAGCGCGACTAGCGGGAGAGAAAGAGAGACCCAGTACTTC. This chain connects TRBV9 to TRBJ2-5; 12 bases align to TRBD2. Germline V gives CDR1 SGDLS, CDR2 YYNGEE. CDR3 size: 16 residues. Germline trimming cut 3 bases from V and 4 bases from J; bases unmatched to any gene: 7.

The rearrangement joins TRBV4-3 to TRBJ2-7; possible D gene TRBD2, 6 bases. V dropped 0 bases and J dropped 0 bases, with 18 bases sitting between them. Germline-derived CDR1 and CDR2 are LGHNA and YSLEER. The CDR3 loop spans 18 amino acids. In nucleotides, the CDR3 is TGCGCCAGCAGCCAAGATGCTGGCGGGACCTCCCTCTCCTACGAGCAGTACTTC. It codes for CASSQDAGGTSLSYEQYF.

The J gene is TRBJ2-1, the V gene TRBV6-1; 9 bases agree with TRBD1. The V and J ends lost 4 bases and 4 bases, in that order; junction bases with no gene match: 14. CDR1 is MNHNS, CDR2 SASEGT, per germline. The CDR3 is made up of 18 amino acids. The CDR3 region is CASSGQGTGTGRYNEQFF. The CDR3 DNA reads TGTGCCAGCAGTGGACAGGGGACCGGGACAGGGAGATACAATGAGCAGTTCTTC.

The gene calls are TRBV6-6 and TRBJ1-2, with D perhaps matching TRBD1 (6 bases). This CDR3 spans 12 amino acids. V was trimmed by 2 bases and J by 10 bases, leaving 11 bases between them. Germline V gene data show CDR1 as MNHNY and CDR2 as SVGAGI (reference sequence). Here the CDR3 DNA reads TGTGCCAGCAGTTACGACAGGCCACCCTACACCTTC. This codes for CASSYDRPPYTF.

V is TRBV5-8 and J is TRBJ2-7, with TRBD1 as a possible D gene (6 bases). Germline-derived CDR1 and CDR2 are SGHTS and YDEGEE. The CDR3 covers 14 residues. Between the trimmed V and J ends, which lost 1 base and 6 bases, there was a span of 14 bases. CDR3 amino acids: CASSLIAGAGEQYF. CDR3 bases: TGTGCCAGCAGCTTGATTGCAGGGGCCGGCGAGCAGTACTTC.

The chain has TRBV10-3 and TRBJ2-1, with TRBD2 matching 11 bases. V trimming: 0 bases; J trimming: 8 bases; junction bases outside the gene matches: 3. The germline CDR1 and CDR2 sequences are ENHRY and SYGVKD. This CDR3 has 15 residues. The CDR3 spells CAISESTSGRDEQFF. The CDR3 DNA reads as TGTGCCATCAGTGAGTCAACTAGCGGGAGAGATGAGCAGTTCTTC.

This chain connects TRBV4-3 to TRBJ2-2; D unresolved. Germline CDR1 reads LGHNA; CDR2 reads YSLEER. The CDR3 contains 14 residues. The V gene lost 3 bases and the J gene lost 4 bases, with 9 bases spanning the gap. DNA for the CDR3: TGCGCCAGCAGCCAGGCGGATCTCACCGGGGAGCTGTTTTTT. It yields the protein CASSQADLTGELFF.

The V call is TRBV28, the J call TRBJ2-7; TRBD1 might be the D (5 bases). This CDR3 comprises 14 residues. Trimming stripped 5 bases from V and 6 bases from J, with 17 bases between. CDR1 is MDHEN and CDR2 is SYDVKM in the germline V gene. CDR3 sequence reads: CASSPTNRGSEQYF. CDR3 nucleotides: TGTGCCAGCAGTCCTACTAATAGGGGTTCCGAGCAGTACTTC.

This chain uses TRBV25-1 with TRBJ2-3, with TRBD1 matching over 7 bases. Germline V CDR1 and CDR2: MGHDK, SYGVNS. The CDR3 covers 14 residues. With 5 bases clipped from V and 6 bases from J, the junction kept 8 bases outside the gene matches. CDR3: CASSTPTGTDTQYF. Here the CDR3 DNA reads TGTGCCAGCAGTACACCGACAGGGACGGATACGCAGTATTTT. The full variable domain, rest sourced from reference TRBV25-1 and TRBJ2-3, is EADIYQTPRYLVIGTGKKITLECSQTMGHDKMYWYQQDPGMELHLIHYSYGVNSTEKGDLSSESTVSRIRTEHFPLTLESARPSHTSQYLCASSTPTGTDTQYFGPGTRLTVL.

This sequence joins TRBV7-2 and TRBJ2-5; D gene ambiguous. Per germline, CDR1 SGHTA and CDR2 FQGNSA. Trimming left V 2 bases short and J 2 bases short, with 12 bases between. The CDR3 runs to 15 residues. For the CDR3, the DNA is TGTGCCAGCAGCTTACGTGCCACCACTCAAGAGACCCAGTACTTC. Translation gives CASSLRATTQETQYF.

The chain has TRBV12-3 or TRBV12-4 and TRBJ1-1, with 9 nucleotides matching TRBD1. Losses at the gene ends were 6 bases for V and 8 bases for J; bases not matched to a gene: 7. The CDR3 has 13 residues. The CDR3 nucleotides are TGTGCCAGCAGCCGCGGGACAGGGACCGAAGCTTTCTTT. It specifies CASSRGTGTEAFF.

This chain joins TRBV3-1 (or the pseudogene TRBV3-2) and TRBJ2-2, with 10 bases fitting TRBD1. V trimming: 4 bases; J trimming: 7 bases; junction bases outside the gene matches: 6. From germline, CDR1 is LGHDT and CDR2 YNNKEL (reference sequence). The CDR3 sequence is 15 residues long. DNA for the CDR3: TGTGCCAGCAGCCGATGGACAGGGGGGGTCGGGGAGCTGTTTTTT. Amino acids: CASSRWTGGVGELFF.

This chain uses TRBV9 with TRBJ2-3; 8 bases are shared with TRBD2. Germline lookup yields CDR1 SGDLS and CDR2 YYNGEE. After removal of 3 bases from V and 0 bases from J, the junction contained 3 bases not matched to a gene. The CDR3 covers 15 residues. The CDR3 spells CASSASSGSTDTQYF. In DNA, the CDR3 is TGTGCCAGCAGCGCCTCTAGCGGGAGCACAGATACGCAGTATTTT.

The chain recombines TRBV27 with TRBJ2-7; 8 positions agree with TRBD1. CDR1 and CDR2 from the germline V gene are MNHEY and SMNVEV (reference sequence). Unmatched junction bases numbered 6, after V lost 6 bases and J lost 2 bases. CDR3 length equals 14 residues. The chain's CDR3 is CASRTQGAAYEQYF. In DNA, the CDR3 is TGTGCCAGCAGAACTCAGGGGGCCGCCTACGAGCAGTACTTC.

The chain is built from TRBV24-1 and TRBJ2-2; 7 bases map to TRBD1. Germline assignment: CDR1 KGHDR and CDR2 SFDVKD. With 3 bases clipped from V and 3 bases from J, the junction kept 9 bases outside the gene matches. The CDR3 is 17 amino acids. CDR3 protein: CATSDPARDSYTGELFF. CDR3 sequence (DNA): TGTGCCACCAGTGATCCCGCTAGGGACAGTTACACCGGGGAGCTGTTTTTT.

The J gene is TRBJ1-3, the V gene TRBV4-1; D is perhaps TRBD1 (5 bases). Germline CDR1 MGHRA, CDR2 YSYEKL. The germline V and J ends were trimmed by 0 bases and 4 bases, with 10 bases remaining between them. The CDR3 contains 15 residues. The CDR3 coding sequence is TGCGCCAGCAGCCAAGATCGGGGGTACGGAAACACCATATATTTT. Its translation is CASSQDRGYGNTIYF.

In its sample, this clone was seen once. This chain connects TRBV9 to TRBJ1-2, with unresolved D. This CDR3 spans 13 amino acids. The germline V gene encodes CDR1 SGDLS and CDR2 YYNGEE. Trimming shortened V by 5 bases and J by 2 bases, and 10 bases separated the two germline ends. CDR3 DNA sequence: TGTGCCAGCAGAGGGTCGGGAAACTATGGCTACACCTTC. This codes for CASRGSGNYGYTF.

The chain joins TRBV5-1 to TRBJ2-3; unclear D gene. This CDR3 spans 13 amino acids. In germline, CDR1 is SGHRS, CDR2 YFSETQ. Trimming left V 1 base short and J 0 bases short, with 3 bases between. The CDR3 reads CASSLPSTDTQYF. CDR3 sequence (DNA): TGCGCCAGCAGCTTGCCAAGCACAGATACGCAGTATTTT.

This sequence joins TRBV4-1 and TRBJ2-1; TRBD2 agrees at 9 bases. This CDR3 has 20 residues. V shed 0 bases and J 3 bases; nucleotides not matched to a gene: 15. Germline CDR1 MGHRA, CDR2 YSYEKL. In DNA form, the CDR3 reads TGCGCCAGCAGCCAAGATAGGTGGCCGGGGGGCGGGAGGGACTACAATGAGCAGTTCTTC. Residues: CASSQDRWPGGGRDYNEQFF.

The chain couples TRBV6-1 to TRBJ2-1; 11 nucleotides match TRBD2. With V trimmed by 3 bases and J by 0 bases, 4 bases remained unmatched. The CDR3 loop spans 17 amino acids. The germline gives CDR1 MNHNS, CDR2 SASEGT. The CDR3 is CASSEGLAASSYNEQFF. DNA of the CDR3: TGTGCCAGCAGTGAGGGACTAGCGGCCAGCTCCTACAATGAGCAGTTCTTC.

Concerning this clone itself: The same CDR3 is also encoded by other DNA sequences in this sample. V and J are TRBV19 and TRBJ1-1, with TRBD1 matching 8 bases. From germline, CDR1 is LNHDA and CDR2 SQIVND (reference sequence). The J segment lost 5 bases and the V segment lost 4 bases, leaving 6 bases of the junction unmatched. This CDR3 is 14 amino acids long. CDR3 sequence: CASSTGQGRTEAFF. The CDR3 DNA sequence: TGTGCCAGTAGTACCGGACAGGGTAGGACTGAAGCTTTCTTT.

The chain joins TRBV28 to TRBJ1-1, with D unclear. V lost 7 bases and J lost 1, with 19 bases in between. The CDR3 runs to 16 residues. Germline V gene data show CDR1 as MDHEN and CDR2 as SYDVKM. The CDR3 region has the DNA TGTGCCAGCATTGGGCGCGTCCCCTCGAAGAACACTGAAGCTTTCTTT. This sequence encodes CASIGRVPSKNTEAFF.

The V gene is TRBV12-3 or TRBV12-4, the J gene TRBJ2-1, with D perhaps matching TRBD1 (6 bases). Trimming removed 5 bases at V and 7 bases at J, with 12 bases between. This CDR3 is 13 amino acids long. CDR3 DNA: TGTGCCAGCAGTACAACCAGGGGAAATGAGCAGTTCTTC. It encodes CASSTTRGNEQFF.

The gene calls are TRBV28 and TRBJ2-6; no reliable D call. The CDR3 extends over 15 amino acids. V lost 7 bases, J lost 2 bases, and 12 bases lay in between. Germline CDR1 MDHEN, CDR2 SYDVKM. Written as DNA, the CDR3 is TGTGCCAGCATTGCGTCCCTTCCTGGGGCCAACGTCCTGACTTTC. It is translated as CASIASLPGANVLTF.